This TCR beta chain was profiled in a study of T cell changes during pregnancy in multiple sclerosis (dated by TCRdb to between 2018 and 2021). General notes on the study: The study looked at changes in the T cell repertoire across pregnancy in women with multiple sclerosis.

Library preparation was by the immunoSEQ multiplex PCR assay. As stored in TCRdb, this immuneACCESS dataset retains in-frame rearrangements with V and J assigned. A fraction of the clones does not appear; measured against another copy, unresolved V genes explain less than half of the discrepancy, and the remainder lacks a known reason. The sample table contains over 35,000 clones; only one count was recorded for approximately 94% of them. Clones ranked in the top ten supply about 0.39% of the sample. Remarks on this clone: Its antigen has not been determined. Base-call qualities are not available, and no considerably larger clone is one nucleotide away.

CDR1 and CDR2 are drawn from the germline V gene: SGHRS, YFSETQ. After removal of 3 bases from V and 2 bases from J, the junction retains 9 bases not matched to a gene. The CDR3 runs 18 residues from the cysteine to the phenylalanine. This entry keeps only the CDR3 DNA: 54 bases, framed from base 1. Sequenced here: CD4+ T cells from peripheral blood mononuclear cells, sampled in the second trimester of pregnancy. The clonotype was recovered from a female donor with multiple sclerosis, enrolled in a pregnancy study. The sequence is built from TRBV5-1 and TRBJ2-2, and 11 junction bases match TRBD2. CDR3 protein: CASSSGLGLAANTGELFF. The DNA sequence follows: TGCGCCAGCAGCTCAGGGTTGGGACTAGCGGCAAACACCGGGGAGCTGTTTTTT.